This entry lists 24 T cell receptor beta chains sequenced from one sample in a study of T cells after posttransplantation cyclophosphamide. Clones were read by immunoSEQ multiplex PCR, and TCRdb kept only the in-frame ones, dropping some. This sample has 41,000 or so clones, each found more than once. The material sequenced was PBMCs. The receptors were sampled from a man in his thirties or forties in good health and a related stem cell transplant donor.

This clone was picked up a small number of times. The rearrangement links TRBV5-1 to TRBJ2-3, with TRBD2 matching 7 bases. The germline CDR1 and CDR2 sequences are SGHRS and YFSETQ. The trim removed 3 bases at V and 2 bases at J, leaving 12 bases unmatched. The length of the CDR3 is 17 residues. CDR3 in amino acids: CASSWGQLARPTDTQYF. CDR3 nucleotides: TGCGCCAGCAGCTGGGGCCAACTAGCGCGGCCCACAGATACGCAGTATTTT.

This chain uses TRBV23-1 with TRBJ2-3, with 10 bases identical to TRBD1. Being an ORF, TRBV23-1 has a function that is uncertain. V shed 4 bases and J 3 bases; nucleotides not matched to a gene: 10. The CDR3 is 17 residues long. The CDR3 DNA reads TGCGCCAGCAGTCTAGTGTCTAGGGGACAGGGGACAGATACGCAGTATTTT. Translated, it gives CASSLVSRGQGTDTQYF.

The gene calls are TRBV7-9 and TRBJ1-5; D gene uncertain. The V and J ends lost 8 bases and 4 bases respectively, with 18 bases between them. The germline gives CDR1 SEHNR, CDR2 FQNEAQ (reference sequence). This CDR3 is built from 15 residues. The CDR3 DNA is TGTGCCAGCGGGTCCGTCACAGATTATAATCAGCCCCAGCATTTT. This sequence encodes CASGSVTDYNQPQHF.

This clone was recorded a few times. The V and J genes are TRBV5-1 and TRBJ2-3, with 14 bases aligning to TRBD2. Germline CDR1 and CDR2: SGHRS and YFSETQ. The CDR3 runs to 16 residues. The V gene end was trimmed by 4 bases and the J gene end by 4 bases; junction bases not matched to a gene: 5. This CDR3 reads CASSLGLAGAADTQYF. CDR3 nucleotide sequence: TGCGCCAGCAGCCTGGGACTAGCGGGGGCGGCAGATACGCAGTATTTT.

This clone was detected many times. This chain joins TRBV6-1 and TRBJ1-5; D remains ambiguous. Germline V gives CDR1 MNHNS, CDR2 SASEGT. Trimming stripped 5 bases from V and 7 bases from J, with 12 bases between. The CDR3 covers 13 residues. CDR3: CASSTRGGQPQHF. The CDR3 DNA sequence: TGTGCCAGCAGTACCCGGGGAGGCCAGCCCCAGCATTTT.

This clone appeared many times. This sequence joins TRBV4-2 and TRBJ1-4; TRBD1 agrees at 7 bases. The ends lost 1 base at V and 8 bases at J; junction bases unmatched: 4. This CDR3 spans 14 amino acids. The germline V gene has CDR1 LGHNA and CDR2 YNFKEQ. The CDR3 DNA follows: TGTGCCAGCAGCCAAGTCACAGGGGACGAAAAACTGTTTTTT. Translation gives CASSQVTGDEKLFF.

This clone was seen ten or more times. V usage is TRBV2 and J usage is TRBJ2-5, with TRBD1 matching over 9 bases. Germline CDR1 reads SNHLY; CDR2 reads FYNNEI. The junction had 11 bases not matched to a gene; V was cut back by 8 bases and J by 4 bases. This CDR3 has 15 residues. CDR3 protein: CASVTIGQGRETQYF. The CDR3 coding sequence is TGTGCCAGCGTGACAATCGGACAGGGGAGAGAGACCCAGTACTTC.

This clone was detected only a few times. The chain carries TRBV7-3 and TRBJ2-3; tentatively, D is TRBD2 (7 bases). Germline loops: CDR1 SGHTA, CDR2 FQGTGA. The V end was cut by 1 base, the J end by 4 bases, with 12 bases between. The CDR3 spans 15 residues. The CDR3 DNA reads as TGTGCCAGCAGCTTAATTGGGGGGGGCGCAGATACGCAGTATTTT. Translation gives CASSLIGGGADTQYF. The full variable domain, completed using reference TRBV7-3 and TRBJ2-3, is GAGVSQTPSNKVTEKGKYVELRCDPISGHTALYWYRQSLGQGPEFLIYFQGTGAADDSGLPNDRFFAVRPEGSVSTLKIQRTERGDSAVYLCASSLIGGGADTQYFGPGTRLTVL.

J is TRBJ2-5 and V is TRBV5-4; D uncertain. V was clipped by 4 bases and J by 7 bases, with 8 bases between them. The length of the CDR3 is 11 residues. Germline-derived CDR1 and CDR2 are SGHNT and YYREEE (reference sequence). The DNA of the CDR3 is TGTGCCAGCAGCACCGAAGGGACCCAGTACTTC. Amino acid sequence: CASSTEGTQYF.

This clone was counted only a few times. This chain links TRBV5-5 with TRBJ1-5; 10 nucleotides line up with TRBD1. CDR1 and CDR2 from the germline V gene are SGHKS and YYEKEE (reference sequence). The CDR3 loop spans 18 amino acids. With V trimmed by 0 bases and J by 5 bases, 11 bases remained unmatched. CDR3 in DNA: TGTGCCAGCAGCTTGGCCGTCCCGGGACAGGGGAGGTATCAGCCCCAGCATTTT. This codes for CASSLAVPGQGRYQPQHF. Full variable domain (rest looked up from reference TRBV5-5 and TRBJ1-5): DAGVTQSPTHLIKTRGQQVTLRCSPISGHKSVSWYQQVLGQGPQFIFQYYEKEERGRGNFPDRFSARQFPNYSSELNVNALLLGDSALYLCASSLAVPGQGRYQPQHFGDGTRLSIL.

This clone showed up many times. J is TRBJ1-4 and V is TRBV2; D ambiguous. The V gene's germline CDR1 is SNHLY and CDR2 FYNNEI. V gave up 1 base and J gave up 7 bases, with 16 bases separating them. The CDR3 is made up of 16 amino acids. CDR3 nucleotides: TGTGCCAGCAGTGAAGGAGCGGGAGGTCTAGGTGAAAAACTGTTTTTT. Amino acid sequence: CASSEGAGGLGEKLFF.

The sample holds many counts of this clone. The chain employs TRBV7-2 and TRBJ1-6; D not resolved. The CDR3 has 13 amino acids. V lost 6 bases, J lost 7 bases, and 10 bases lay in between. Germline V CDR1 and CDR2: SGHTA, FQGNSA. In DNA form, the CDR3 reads TGTGCCAGCAGGGCGACAAGCAATTCACCCCTCCACTTT. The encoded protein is CASRATSNSPLHF.

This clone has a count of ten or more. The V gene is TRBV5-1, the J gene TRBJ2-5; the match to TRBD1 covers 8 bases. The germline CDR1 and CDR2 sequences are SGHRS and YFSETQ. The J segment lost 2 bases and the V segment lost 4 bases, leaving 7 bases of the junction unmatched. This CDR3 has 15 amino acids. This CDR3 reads CASSPGTGVQETQYF. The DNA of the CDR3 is TGCGCCAGCAGCCCAGGGACAGGCGTGCAAGAGACCCAGTACTTC.

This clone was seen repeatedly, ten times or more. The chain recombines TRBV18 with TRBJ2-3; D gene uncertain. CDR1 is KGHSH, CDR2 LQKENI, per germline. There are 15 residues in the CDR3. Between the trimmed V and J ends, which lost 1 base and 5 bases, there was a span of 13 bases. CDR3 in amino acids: CASSPRRVARDTQYF. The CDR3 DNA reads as TGTGCCAGCTCACCACGACGGGTCGCTAGAGATACGCAGTATTTT.

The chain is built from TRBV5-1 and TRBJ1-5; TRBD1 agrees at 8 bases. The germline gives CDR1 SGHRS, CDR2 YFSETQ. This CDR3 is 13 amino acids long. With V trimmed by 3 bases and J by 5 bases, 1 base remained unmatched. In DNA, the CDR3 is TGCGCCAGCAGCTGGGGACAGGATCAGCCCCAGCATTTT. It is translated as CASSWGQDQPQHF.

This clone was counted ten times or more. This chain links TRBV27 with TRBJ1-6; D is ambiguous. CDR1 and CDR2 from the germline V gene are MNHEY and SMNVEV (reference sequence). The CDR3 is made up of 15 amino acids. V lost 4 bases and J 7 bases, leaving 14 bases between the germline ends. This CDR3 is CASSSPSQRNSPLHF. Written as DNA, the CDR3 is TGTGCCAGCAGTTCCCCCTCACAGAGGAATTCACCCCTCCACTTT.

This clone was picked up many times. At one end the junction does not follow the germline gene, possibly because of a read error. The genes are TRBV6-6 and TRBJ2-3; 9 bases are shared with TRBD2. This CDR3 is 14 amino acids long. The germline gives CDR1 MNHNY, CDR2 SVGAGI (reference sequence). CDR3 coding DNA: TGTGCCAGCAGCCTTAGCGGGGGCACCGATACGCAGTATTTT. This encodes CASSLSGGTDTQYF.

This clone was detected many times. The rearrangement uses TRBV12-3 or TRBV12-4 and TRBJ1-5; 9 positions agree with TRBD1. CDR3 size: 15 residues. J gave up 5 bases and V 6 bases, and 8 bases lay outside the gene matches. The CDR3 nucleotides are TGTGCCAGCAGCCAACGGACAGGGGAGGATCAGCCCCAGCATTTT. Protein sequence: CASSQRTGEDQPQHF.

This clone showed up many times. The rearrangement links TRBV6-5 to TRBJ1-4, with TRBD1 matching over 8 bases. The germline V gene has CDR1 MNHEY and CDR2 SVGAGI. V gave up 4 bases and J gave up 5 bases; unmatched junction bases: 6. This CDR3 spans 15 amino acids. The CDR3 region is CASSSGGVGNEKLFF. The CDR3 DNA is TGTGCCAGCAGTTCAGGGGGCGTTGGGAATGAAAAACTGTTTTTT.

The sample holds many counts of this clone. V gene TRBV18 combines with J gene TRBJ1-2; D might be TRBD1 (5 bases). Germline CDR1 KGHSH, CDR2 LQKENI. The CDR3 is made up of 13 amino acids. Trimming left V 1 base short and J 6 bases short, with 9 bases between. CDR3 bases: TGTGCCAGCTCACCACTGCGGGGCGATGGCTACACCTTC. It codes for CASSPLRGDGYTF.

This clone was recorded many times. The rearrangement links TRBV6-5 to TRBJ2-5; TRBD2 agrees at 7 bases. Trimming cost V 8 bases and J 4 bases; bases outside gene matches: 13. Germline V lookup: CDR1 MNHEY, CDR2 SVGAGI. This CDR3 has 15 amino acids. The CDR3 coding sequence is TGTGCCAGCTCGAGAATGGAGCGGGGACGAGAGACCCAGTACTTC. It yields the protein CASSRMERGRETQYF.

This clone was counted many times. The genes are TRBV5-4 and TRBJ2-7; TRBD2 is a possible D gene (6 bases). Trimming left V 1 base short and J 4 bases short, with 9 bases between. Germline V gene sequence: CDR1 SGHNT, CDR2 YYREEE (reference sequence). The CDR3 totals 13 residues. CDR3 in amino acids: CASSLTGTYEQYF. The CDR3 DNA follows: TGTGCCAGCAGCTTGACGGGGACTTACGAGCAGTACTTC.

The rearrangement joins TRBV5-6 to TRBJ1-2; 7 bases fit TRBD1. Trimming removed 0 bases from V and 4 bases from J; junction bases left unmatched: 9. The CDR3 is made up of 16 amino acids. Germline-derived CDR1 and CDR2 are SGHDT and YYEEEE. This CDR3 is CASSLGQGFRAYGYTF. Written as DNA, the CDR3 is TGTGCCAGCAGCTTGGGACAGGGTTTCCGAGCCTATGGCTACACCTTC.

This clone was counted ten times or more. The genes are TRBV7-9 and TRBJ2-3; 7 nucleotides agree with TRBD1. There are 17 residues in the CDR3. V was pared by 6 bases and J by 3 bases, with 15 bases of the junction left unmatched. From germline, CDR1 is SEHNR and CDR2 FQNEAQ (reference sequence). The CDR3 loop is CASRLLRGQGDTDTQYF. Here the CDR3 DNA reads TGTGCCAGCAGACTATTGAGGGGGCAGGGGGATACAGATACGCAGTATTTT.